The 23 T cell receptor beta chains below were found in one sample sequenced in a study of blood T cell repertoires in COVID-19 (dated by TCRdb to 2019 to 2021). Libraries came from the immunoSEQ multiplex PCR assay. TCRdb retrieved this table from immuneACCESS and kept in-frame rearrangements only. Not all clones are present; in checked studies, unresolved V genes account for under half, and no reason is known for the remainder. This sample comprises about 130,000 clones, under 85% of them detected only once. The ten biggest clones cover 10% to 15% of the sample. The sample taken for sequencing was peripheral blood. Every receptor here comes from an older woman with acute or convalescent COVID-19.

V usage is TRBV19 and J usage is TRBJ1-3; D gene unclear. The CDR3 contains 14 residues. Trimming stripped 3 bases from V and 0 bases from J, with 6 bases between. Germline CDR1 reads LNHDA; CDR2 reads SQIVND (reference sequence). CDR3 protein: CASSIGSSGNTIYF. The CDR3 bases are TGTGCCAGTAGTATCGGGAGCTCTGGAAACACCATATATTTT.

The CDR3 here is CASSTTVFFTGLNTEAFF. CDR3 DNA: TGTGCCAGCAGCACGACAGTCTTTTTTACAGGGCTAAACACTGAAGCTTTCTTT. The rearrangement uses TRBV7-9 and TRBJ1-1; maybe TRBD1 (6 bases). Trimming shortened V by 5 bases and J by 2 bases, and 24 bases separated the two germline ends. The CDR3 extends over 18 amino acids. The germline gives CDR1 SEHNR, CDR2 FQNEAQ (reference sequence).

This clone appeared a single time. This chain joins TRBV14 and TRBJ1-3, with D unclear. The CDR3 loop spans 14 amino acids. V shed 1 base and J shed 4 bases, with 8 bases lying between them. Germline V gene sequence: CDR1 SGHDN, CDR2 FVKESK. The chain's CDR3 is CASSQGTAGNTIYF. CDR3 sequence (DNA): TGTGCCAGCAGCCAAGGGACTGCAGGAAACACCATATATTTT.

V usage is TRBV10-1 and J usage is TRBJ1-6; D gene ambiguous. Germline V gives CDR1 WNHNN, CDR2 SYGVQD (reference sequence). The CDR3 has 13 amino acids. Trimming cost V 5 bases and J 10 bases, with 12 bases left between them. The CDR3 reads CASSQIPESPLHF. CDR3 DNA sequence: TGCGCCAGCAGTCAGATTCCTGAATCACCCCTCCACTTT.

V is TRBV11-2 and J is TRBJ2-2; 8 nucleotides match TRBD1. The V gene's germline CDR1 is SGHAT and CDR2 FQNNGV. V lost 3 bases and J lost 1; bases outside the gene matches: 4. The CDR3 loop spans 16 amino acids. CDR3 DNA sequence: TGTGCCAGCAGCTTTCAGGGGGCTCGGAACACCGGGGAGCTGTTTTTT. Its translation is CASSFQGARNTGELFF.

The chain employs TRBV6-4 and TRBJ1-6; D remains ambiguous. CDR1 MRHNA and CDR2 SNTAGT come from the germline V gene. Trimming took 3 bases from V and 0 from J, leaving 6 bases between them. The CDR3 length is 15 residues. This CDR3 reads CASSERSSYNSPLHF. CDR3 bases: TGTGCCAGCAGTGAACGTAGCTCCTATAATTCACCCCTCCACTTT.

V is TRBV29-1 and J is TRBJ1-2; 9 bases fit TRBD1. Trimming cost V 4 bases and J 12 bases; bases outside gene matches: 9. This CDR3 contains 12 residues. Germline V gene data show CDR1 as SQVTM and CDR2 as ANQGSEA. This CDR3 reads CSVAGDRVDHTF. CDR3 bases: TGCAGCGTTGCCGGGGACAGGGTCGACCACACCTTC.

The chain is built from TRBV5-1 and TRBJ2-5, with 7 bases matching TRBD1. CDR1 is SGHRS and CDR2 is YFSETQ in the germline V gene. V was pared by 4 bases and J by 2 bases, with 5 bases of the junction left unmatched. This CDR3 region has 14 residues. The CDR3, as DNA: TGCGCCAGCAGCAAAGGACAGGAGCAAGAGACCCAGTACTTC. Its translation is CASSKGQEQETQYF.

The chain combines TRBV27 with TRBJ1-2; a weak D match, TRBD1 (6 bases). Per the germline V gene, CDR1 is MNHEY and CDR2 is SMNVEV (reference sequence). The CDR3 covers 15 residues. V was trimmed by 1 base and J by 8 bases, leaving 17 bases between them. CDR3: CASSLYGTSVSGYTF. Written as DNA, the CDR3 is TGTGCCAGCAGTTTATACGGGACATCCGTCTCAGGCTACACCTTC.

The rearrangement links TRBV12-3 or TRBV12-4 to TRBJ1-2; D gene ambiguous. This CDR3 region has 12 residues. The V end was cut by 5 bases, the J end by 1 base, with 5 bases between. CDR3 DNA: TGTGCCAGCAGTGGGCATAACTATGGCTACACCTTC. It specifies CASSGHNYGYTF.

This chain uses TRBV9 with TRBJ2-1, with TRBD2 identical over 9 bases. The CDR3 sequence is 16 residues long. Germline CDR1 and CDR2: SGDLS and YYNGEE. V gave up 2 bases and J gave up 5 bases; unmatched junction bases: 8. The DNA of the CDR3 is TGTGCCAGCAGCGTCCAAGCGGGGGGCGTCGACAATGAGCAGTTCTTC. Translating it yields CASSVQAGGVDNEQFF.

The rearrangement joins TRBV5-4 to TRBJ1-2; D gene uncertain. The V gene's germline CDR1 is SGHNT and CDR2 YYREEE (reference sequence). There are 14 residues in the CDR3. Trimming left V 2 bases short and J 2 bases short, with 10 bases between. The CDR3 sequence: CASSFIRENYGYTF. CDR3 bases: TGTGCCAGCAGCTTTATCCGGGAGAACTATGGCTACACCTTC.

The chain links TRBV29-1 to TRBJ1-5; D call uncertain. The V gene's germline CDR1 is SQVTM and CDR2 ANQGSEA. The CDR3 consists of 13 residues. The V gene lost 1 base and the J gene lost 4 bases, with 8 bases spanning the gap. CDR3 nucleotide sequence: TGCAGCGTTGAAGTCGAGGGAAATCAGCCCCAGCATTTT. Its protein is CSVEVEGNQPQHF.

This clone has more than one count but fewer than ten. The rearrangement joins TRBV2 to TRBJ2-5, with a weak D call TRBD2 (5 bases). The CDR3 totals 11 residues. The V gene's germline CDR1 is SNHLY and CDR2 FYNNEI. The CDR3 sequence is CASERVETQYF. The CDR3 nucleotides read TGTGCGAGCGAGAGGGTAGAGACCCAGTACTTC.

The V gene is TRBV4-1, the J gene TRBJ1-5; no clear D. V lost 4 bases and J lost 5, with 15 bases in between. The germline gives CDR1 MGHRA, CDR2 YSYEKL. The CDR3 has 15 amino acids. The CDR3 DNA reads TGCGCCAGCAGCCCCTCACAGAGCTCTTATCAGCCCCAGCATTTT. It yields the protein CASSPSQSSYQPQHF.

V and J are TRBV27 and TRBJ1-1; TRBD1 agrees at 9 bases. Trimming at V came to 3 bases and at J to 5 bases, leaving 4 bases not matched to a gene. Looked up from germline, CDR1 is MNHEY and CDR2 is SMNVEV (reference sequence). This CDR3 comprises 14 residues. The CDR3 region has the DNA TGTGCCAGCAGTTTCACGACAGGGGGAACTGAAGCTTTCTTT. Translating gives CASSFTTGGTEAFF.

The chain is built from TRBV5-1 and TRBJ1-1, with 7 nucleotides matching TRBD1. J lost 2 bases, V lost 7 bases, and 8 bases had no gene match. The CDR3 runs 14 residues. The germline V gene encodes CDR1 SGHRS and CDR2 YFSETQ. CDR3 region: CASSWTGGNTEAFF. The CDR3 nucleotides read TGCGCCAGCTCTTGGACAGGTGGAAACACTGAAGCTTTCTTT.

The chain uses TRBV7-6 and TRBJ2-3; D remains unclear. The CDR3 length is 16 residues. The V gene's germline CDR1 is SGHVS and CDR2 FNYEAQ. V gave up 4 bases and J gave up 5 bases, with 19 bases separating them. The CDR3 is CASSSTPLSFRDTQYF. CDR3 nucleotides: TGTGCCAGCAGCTCGACACCCCTCTCCTTTAGAGATACGCAGTATTTT.

The gene calls are TRBV5-1 and TRBJ2-3; the match to TRBD2 covers 10 bases. The germline CDR1 and CDR2 sequences are SGHRS and YFSETQ. The V segment lost 6 bases and the J segment 4 bases; nucleotides outside the gene matches: 8. CDR3 size: 15 residues. The CDR3 here is CASKNSGGPADTQYF. DNA of the CDR3: TGCGCCAGCAAGAATAGCGGGGGGCCCGCAGATACGCAGTATTTT. Variable domain in full (rest from reference TRBV5-1 and TRBJ2-3): KAGVTQTPRYLIKTRGQQVTLSCSPISGHRSVSWYQQTPGQGLQFLFEYFSETQRNKGNFPGRFSGRQFSNSRSEMNVSTLELGDSALYLCASKNSGGPADTQYFGPGTRLTVL.

The J gene is TRBJ1-2, the V gene TRBV27; 11 bases match TRBD1. This CDR3 contains 14 residues. Germline V gene lookup returns CDR1 MNHEY and CDR2 SMNVEV (reference sequence). V was pared by 6 bases and J by 7 bases, with 7 bases of the junction left unmatched. The CDR3 region is CASSLGQGAFGYTF. Written as DNA, the CDR3 is TGTGCCAGCAGCCTCGGACAGGGGGCGTTTGGCTACACCTTC.

This chain connects TRBV7-2 to TRBJ1-3; D unclear. V lost 3 bases and J 0 bases, leaving 9 bases between the germline ends. The V gene's germline CDR1 is SGHTA and CDR2 FQGNSA. The CDR3 extends over 15 amino acids. The CDR3 region is CASSLDSNSGNTIYF. The CDR3 coding sequence is TGTGCCAGCAGCTTGGACTCTAACTCTGGAAACACCATATATTTT. Variable domain in full (rest from reference TRBV7-2 and TRBJ1-3): GAGVSQSPSNKVTEKGKDVELRCDPISGHTALYWYRQSLGQGLEFLIYFQGNSAPDKSGLPSDRFSAERTGGSVSTLTIQRTQQEDSAVYLCASSLDSNSGNTIYFGEGSWLTVV.

The J gene is TRBJ1-2, the V gene TRBV13; D is undetermined. The CDR3 length is 14 residues. The germline CDR1 and CDR2 sequences are PRHDT and FYEKMQ (reference sequence). V was shortened by 2 bases and J by 8 bases, with 15 bases between the two germline ends. The CDR3 region has the DNA TGTGCCAGCAGCTTACTGGCATCCAGCGAGGGCTACACCTTC. Amino acid sequence: CASSLLASSEGYTF.

The genes are TRBV9 and TRBJ1-2; tentative D call: TRBD1 (5 bases). Trimming shortened V by 4 bases and J by 1 base, and 14 bases separated the two germline ends. The germline V gene has CDR1 SGDLS and CDR2 YYNGEE. The CDR3 extends over 15 amino acids. CDR3 in amino acids: CASSPPGGGNYGYTF. CDR3 sequence (DNA): TGTGCCAGCAGCCCCCCGGGGGGAGGTAACTATGGCTACACCTTC.